The 9 T cell receptor beta chains below come from one sample, sequenced in a study of beta chain features in type 1 diabetes. Study results and limitations: Moderate yet significant TCRB CDR3 shortening was seen in Type 1 diabetes patients in all four CD4+ subsets.

The antigens of these receptors remain unknown. Isolated RNA was reverse transcribed in full, so expressed TCRB transcripts were sequenced. The data were produced by immunoSEQ multiplex PCR, yet TCRdb's version contains in-frame clones alone and is incomplete. The sample includes roughly 280,000 clones, approximately 24% seen only once; the top ten take around 0.013%. Sequencing was performed on naive CD4+ T cells from blood. The receptor set was obtained from a woman in her twenties or thirties with type 1 diabetes.

This clone was observed a few times. This sequence joins TRBV29-1 and TRBJ2-3, with 9 bases matching TRBD1. The CDR3 extends over 13 amino acids. V lost 7 bases and J lost 1; bases outside the gene matches: 3. CDR1 and CDR2 (germline): SQVTM, ANQGSEA. The CDR3 DNA is TGCAGCGATAGGACAGGGGGCACAGATACGCAGTATTTT. It yields the protein CSDRTGGTDTQYF.

The CDR3 spells CASREEGAGNQPQHF. DNA for the CDR3: TGTGCCAGCCGAGAGGAGGGGGCAGGCAATCAGCCCCAGCATTTT. The chain joins TRBV2 to TRBJ1-5; 7 bases map to TRBD1. From germline, CDR1 is SNHLY and CDR2 FYNNEI. Trimming removed 8 bases from V and 2 bases from J; junction bases left unmatched: 9. The CDR3 runs 15 residues. The complete variable domain, with remaining parts taken from reference TRBV2 and TRBJ1-5, reads EPEVTQTPSHQVTQMGQEVILRCVPISNHLYFYWYRQILGQKVEFLVSFYNNEISEKSEIFDDQFSVERPDGSNFTLKIRSTKLEDSAMYFCASREEGAGNQPQHFGDGTRLSIL.

The chain recombines TRBV7-9 with TRBJ1-1, with 9 bases that match TRBD1. After removal of 8 bases from V and 7 bases from J, the junction contained 8 bases not matched to a gene. Looked up from germline, CDR1 is SEHNR and CDR2 is FQNEAQ (reference sequence). CDR3 size: 13 residues. Here the CDR3 reads CASADRGGGEAFF. The CDR3, as DNA: TGTGCCAGCGCAGACAGGGGGGGAGGTGAAGCTTTCTTT.

The chain is built from TRBV15 and TRBJ2-7, with a tentative D call TRBD2 (5 bases). Trimming stripped 6 bases from V and 4 bases from J, with 16 bases between. CDR1 is LNHNV, CDR2 YYDKDF, per germline (reference sequence). This CDR3 has 14 residues. CDR3 sequence: CATRSPAGSYEQYF. In DNA, the CDR3 is TGTGCCACCAGATCCCCCGCTGGGAGTTACGAGCAGTACTTC.

The V call is TRBV29-1, the J call TRBJ1-4, with 7 bases fitting TRBD1. There are 12 residues in the CDR3. Trimming cost V 7 bases and J 8 bases; bases outside gene matches: 7. Germline V gene data show CDR1 as SQVTM and CDR2 as ANQGSEA. CDR3 nucleotides: TGCAGCGCGACAGGGCCAGGCGAAAAACTGTTTTTT. Protein: CSATGPGEKLFF.

This chain uses TRBV6-1 with TRBJ2-7; no firm D call. CDR1 is MNHNS and CDR2 is SASEGT in the germline V gene. V shed 2 bases and J shed 5 bases, with 4 bases lying between them. The CDR3 is 11 amino acids. Written as DNA, the CDR3 is TGTGCCAGCAGTGAACGGGACGAGCAGTACTTC. It specifies CASSERDEQYF.

J is TRBJ2-5 and V is TRBV5-1; 7 positions agree with TRBD2. This CDR3 region has 14 residues. V was clipped by 0 bases and J by 4 bases; unmatched bases: 3. The V gene's germline CDR1 is SGHRS and CDR2 YFSETQ. The CDR3, as DNA: TGCGCCAGCAGCTTGGTGGCGGGAGCAGAGACCCAGTACTTC. Its protein product is CASSLVAGAETQYF. The entire variable domain, with the rest obtained from reference TRBV5-1 and TRBJ2-5, is as follows: KAGVTQTPRYLIKTRGQQVTLSCSPISGHRSVSWYQQTPGQGLQFLFEYFSETQRNKGNFPGRFSGRQFSNSRSEMNVSTLELGDSALYLCASSLVAGAETQYFGPGTRLLVL.

This clone showed up just a few times. The chain carries TRBV30 and TRBJ1-2; D uncertain. Trimming took 0 bases from V and 8 from J, leaving 16 bases between them. The CDR3 contains 14 residues. Germline loops: CDR1 GTSNPN, CDR2 SVGIG (reference sequence). The DNA of the CDR3 is TGTGCCTGGAGTGTAAGAGGCCTCGAGGTCGGCTACACCTTC. This translates into CAWSVRGLEVGYTF.

The chain recombines TRBV18 with TRBJ1-4; D is ambiguous. CDR1 KGHSH and CDR2 LQKENI come from the germline V gene. The CDR3 runs 13 residues. V was clipped by 4 bases and J by 6 bases, with 9 bases between them. The CDR3 DNA is TGTGCCAGCTCACTTTGGTCGGATGAAAAACTGTTTTTT. This codes for CASSLWSDEKLFF.